These 2 T cell receptor beta chains were all obtained from the same sample, sequenced in a study of response to subunit inactivated influenza vaccine. A single record per CDR3 protein comes from TCRdb applying MiXCR to the RT-PCR reads. The table includes about 620,000 distinct CDR3 sequences, roughly 10% detected once. The sequencing here drew on PBMCs from blood, taken on the day of vaccination. These receptors were obtained from a man between 50 and 59 years old who received an inactivated influenza vaccine.

This chain connects TRBV15 to TRBJ1-2; D is possibly TRBD1 (6 bases). V lost 3 bases and J lost 2, with 22 bases in between. CDR3 size: 18 residues. Germline V gene data show CDR1 as LNHNV and CDR2 as YYDKDF (reference sequence). CDR3 in DNA: TGTGCCACCAGCAGTCCGAGCCAGGGGAAGGAGTTAAACTATGGCTACACCTTC. It translates to CATSSPSQGKELNYGYTF.

This clonotype was seen many times. The chain uses TRBV14 and TRBJ1-2; D may be TRBD1 (6 bases). The length of the CDR3 is 13 residues. V lost 4 bases, J lost 3 bases, and 9 bases lay in between. Germline V lookup: CDR1 SGHDN, CDR2 FVKESK. The CDR3 protein is CASSRDIYYGYTF. CDR3 in DNA: TGTGCCAGCAGCCGGGACATCTACTATGGCTACACCTTC.